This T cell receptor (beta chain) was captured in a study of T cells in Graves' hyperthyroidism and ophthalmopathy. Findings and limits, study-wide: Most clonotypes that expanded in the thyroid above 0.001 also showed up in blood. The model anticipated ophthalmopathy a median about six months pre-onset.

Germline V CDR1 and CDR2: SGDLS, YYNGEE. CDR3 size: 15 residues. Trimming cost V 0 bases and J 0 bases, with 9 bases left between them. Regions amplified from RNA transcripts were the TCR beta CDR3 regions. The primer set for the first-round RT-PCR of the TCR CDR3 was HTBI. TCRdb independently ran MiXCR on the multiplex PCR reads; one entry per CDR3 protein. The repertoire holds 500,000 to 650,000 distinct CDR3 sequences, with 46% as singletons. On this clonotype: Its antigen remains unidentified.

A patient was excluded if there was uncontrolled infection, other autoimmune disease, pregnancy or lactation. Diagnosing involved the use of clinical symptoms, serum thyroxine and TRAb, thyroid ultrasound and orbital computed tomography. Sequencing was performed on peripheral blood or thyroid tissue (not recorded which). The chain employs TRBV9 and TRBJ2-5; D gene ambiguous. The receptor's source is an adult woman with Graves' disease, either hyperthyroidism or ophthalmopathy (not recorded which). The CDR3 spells CASSVGLGNQETQYF. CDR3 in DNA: TGTGCCAGCAGCGTAGGGCTGGGGAACCAAGAGACCCAGTACTTC.